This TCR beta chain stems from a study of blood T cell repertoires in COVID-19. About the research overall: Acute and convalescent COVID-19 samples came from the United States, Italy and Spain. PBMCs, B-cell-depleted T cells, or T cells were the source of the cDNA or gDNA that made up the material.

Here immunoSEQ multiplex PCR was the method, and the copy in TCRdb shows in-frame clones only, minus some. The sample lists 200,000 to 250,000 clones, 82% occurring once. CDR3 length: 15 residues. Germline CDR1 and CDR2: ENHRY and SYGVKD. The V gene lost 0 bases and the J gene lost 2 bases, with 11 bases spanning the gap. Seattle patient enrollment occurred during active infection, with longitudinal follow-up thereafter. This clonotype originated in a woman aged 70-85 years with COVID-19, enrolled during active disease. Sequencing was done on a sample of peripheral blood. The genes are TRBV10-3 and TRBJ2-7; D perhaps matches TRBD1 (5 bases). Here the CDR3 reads CAISESAGLAYEQYF. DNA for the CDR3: TGTGCCATCAGTGAGTCAGCAGGGTTGGCCTACGAGCAGTACTTC.